The rows below give T cell receptor beta chains drawn from one sample of a study of cytomegalovirus exposure and HLA in healthy donors. Clones were sequenced by immunoSEQ multiplex PCR, and TCRdb holds only the in-frame ones, with some missing. Here the sample spans 90,000 to 110,000 clones, about 69% being singletons. Sequencing was performed on PBMCs. Receptor source: a man aged 35-49 years in good health and CMV-seronegative. The conserved cysteine and the conserved F or W are not part of the CDR3 here. Each record gives: V gene, J gene, CDR3 protein.

V gene: TRBV7-9; J gene: TRBJ1-3; CDR3 protein: ASSLVQGSSGNTIY
V gene: TRBV5-1; J gene: TRBJ2-2; CDR3 protein: ASRVPGTGSGELF
V gene: TRBV6-4; J gene: TRBJ2-3; CDR3 protein: ASSEREPDTQY
V gene: TRBV30; J gene: TRBJ1-1; CDR3 protein: AWRGTGQGTEAF
V gene: TRBV9; J gene: TRBJ2-2; CDR3 protein: ASSVTGRNTGELF
V gene: TRBV19; J gene: TRBJ2-2; CDR3 protein: ASSIDDLPRDTGELF
V gene: TRBV10-3; J gene: TRBJ2-2; CDR3 protein: AIAGGPGELF
V gene: TRBV5-1; J gene: TRBJ2-7; CDR3 protein: ASSLRAGSSYEQY
V gene: TRBV6-4; J gene: TRBJ1-5; CDR3 protein: ASSAGTGGNQPQH
V gene: TRBV7-2; J gene: TRBJ2-1; CDR3 protein: ASSLTGLASNEQF
V gene: TRBV7-9; J gene: TRBJ2-7; CDR3 protein: ASSPQGHRDEQY
V gene: TRBV7-3; J gene: TRBJ2-7; CDR3 protein: ASSPNSAGSYEQY
V gene: TRBV11-2; J gene: TRBJ2-7; CDR3 protein: ASSPTGYEQY
V gene: TRBV19; J gene: TRBJ2-2; CDR3 protein: ASRGDRNTGELF
V gene: TRBV15; J gene: TRBJ2-7; CDR3 protein: ATSRDLGSGKSSYEQY
V gene: TRBV29-1; J gene: TRBJ2-5; CDR3 protein: SADRGGETQY
V gene: TRBV29-1; J gene: TRBJ2-1; CDR3 protein: SVEMGVGDEQF
V gene: TRBV28; J gene: TRBJ2-7; CDR3 protein: ASSSGTSGGGEQY
V gene: TRBV2; J gene: TRBJ2-3; CDR3 protein: ASSERGGDTQY
V gene: TRBV7-3; J gene: TRBJ1-1; CDR3 protein: ASSFRGRGTEAF
V gene: TRBV7-8; J gene: TRBJ1-5; CDR3 protein: ATQGAGNQPQH
V gene: TRBV6-4; J gene: TRBJ1-5; CDR3 protein: ASSGGQPIYSNQPQH
V gene: TRBV6-5; J gene: TRBJ1-2; CDR3 protein: ASSYTGQNYGYT